This TCR beta chain was captured in a study of control samples from healthy donors and cancer patients. Some clones are missing from TCRdb's copy, which holds only in-frame ones; the method was immunoSEQ multiplex PCR. The data contain some 67,000 clones, 70% to 90% of them seen just once; the ten biggest clones take up approximately 2.3%. This clone came up once. Within the sample, other DNA sequences also encode this same CDR3. The sequence came from a woman aged 50 to 60 with head and neck cancer. The sequenced material came from PBMCs.

The CDR3 sequence: CASSVGRGETQYF. CDR3 coding DNA: TGTGCCAGCAGTGTGGGCAGGGGGGAGACCCAGTACTTC. J is TRBJ2-5 and V is TRBV2, with 7 bases aligning to TRBD1. The V gene end was trimmed by 4 bases and the J gene end by 5 bases; junction bases not matched to a gene: 4. The CDR3 totals 13 residues. The V gene's germline CDR1 is SNHLY and CDR2 FYNNEI.